This entry describes one TCR beta chain. Antigen specificity is unknown. These data come from a study of OX40 agonist ivuxolimab in advanced cancers. Study-wide background: Every 2 weeks, patients received ivuxolimab intravenously, dosed at 0.01 to 10 mg/kg. With a range of about 23 to 85, age averaged approximately 54 years, and more than 75% were male.

Sequenced by immunoSEQ multiplex PCR; TCRdb stores in-frame clones only, minus some. The data show 90,000 or so clones, around 87% seen once. Sampling of blood occurred at baseline, cycle 4 day 1, and cycle 7 day 1. This CDR3 has 16 amino acids. J lost 1 base, V lost 5 bases, and 9 bases had no gene match. From germline, CDR1 is SGHTA and CDR2 FQGNSA. Study-level results: Clonal expansion was seen in CD4+ and CD8+ blood T cells by week 6 at 0.1 to 3.0 mg/kg.

Here the sequenced sample was CD4+ or CD8+ T cells sorted from blood, taken in a trial of the OX40 agonist ivuxolimab. The chain employs TRBV7-2 and TRBJ2-7; 9 nucleotides align to TRBD1. This sequence originates from an adult with an advanced solid tumor such as melanoma, head and neck, liver or kidney cancer. The CDR3 sequence: CASSPGQGTGSYEQYF. The DNA for the CDR3 is TGTGCCAGCAGCCCAGGACAGGGGACGGGATCCTACGAGCAGTACTTC.